The clone carrying this T cell receptor beta chain was recorded a few times. No antigen is known for it. This CDR3 is 13 amino acids long. Germline CDR1 SGHVS, CDR2 FNYEAQ. V lost 2 bases and J lost 6, with 9 bases in between. In TCRdb, the RT-PCR reads were re-called with MiXCR into one record per CDR3 protein. Among about 520,000 distinct CDR3 sequences listed, approximately 7.8% were seen once. The entry originates in a study of response to subunit inactivated influenza vaccine. Findings of the study overall: Each seasonal influenza vaccination recruits few new T cells, the authors suggested.

The chain uses TRBV7-6 and TRBJ2-3, with unresolved D. The specimen was PBMCs from blood, collected 23 months after vaccination. The TCR originated in a man between 45 and 75 years old who received an inactivated influenza vaccine. This CDR3 is CASSLIRADTQYF. The CDR3 bases are TGTGCCAGCAGCTTAATAAGGGCGGATACGCAGTATTTT.